Below, 20 T cell receptor beta chains from the same sample are listed, as sequenced in a study of cytotoxic CD8 clonotypes in ibrutinib-treated CLL. Assay: immunoSEQ multiplex PCR; the TCRdb copy retains only in-frame clones and omits some. The repertoire has approximately 340,000 clones, around 66% of them found once; the top ten carry under 8%. The input for sequencing was PBMCs, taken after 36 months of ibrutinib treatment. Source of these receptors: a human donor with chronic lymphocytic leukemia.

J is TRBJ2-3 and V is TRBV9; TRBD1 might be the D (5 bases). Germline CDR1 and CDR2: SGDLS and YYNGEE. The length of the CDR3 is 15 residues. The germline V and J ends were trimmed by 0 bases and 2 bases, with 10 bases remaining between them. The CDR3 bases are TGTGCCAGCAGCGTAGGGACACACATCACAGATACGCAGTATTTT. This gives the protein CASSVGTHITDTQYF.

The gene calls are TRBV27 and TRBJ2-1, with 8 bases that match TRBD2. Germline V CDR1 and CDR2: MNHEY, SMNVEV (reference sequence). The CDR3 covers 16 residues. V lost 4 bases to trimming and J lost 7 bases; unmatched junction nucleotides: 12. CDR3 sequence: CASSSIGLAGGNEQFF. CDR3 coding DNA: TGTGCCAGCAGTTCCATAGGCCTAGCGGGTGGGAATGAGCAGTTCTTC.

CDR3 sequence: CASSLTQGLEAFF. CDR3 DNA: TGTGCCAGCAGCTTAACCCAAGGTCTGGAAGCTTTCTTT. The chain employs TRBV7-3 and TRBJ1-1; D ambiguous. This CDR3 contains 13 residues. Germline lookup yields CDR1 SGHTA and CDR2 FQGTGA. V lost 0 bases and J 8 bases, leaving 10 bases between the germline ends.

CDR3 loop: CASSPYQGVGNTIYF. CDR3 DNA sequence: TGTGCCAGCAGCCCCTACCAGGGAGTTGGAAACACCATATATTTT. This sequence joins TRBV7-2 and TRBJ1-3; TRBD1 is a possible D gene (5 bases). The V gene lost 5 bases and the J gene lost 3 bases, with 14 bases spanning the gap. The CDR3 consists of 15 residues. CDR1 is SGHTA, CDR2 FQGNSA, per germline.

The J gene is TRBJ1-4, the V gene TRBV29-1; D may be TRBD1 (6 bases). Germline loops: CDR1 SQVTM, CDR2 ANQGSEA. V was cut by 1 base and J by 7 bases, with 13 bases left in between. The CDR3 extends over 14 amino acids. CDR3 nucleotide sequence: TGCAGCGTTGAAGTAACAGGGCTCGGTGAAAAACTGTTTTTT. As protein: CSVEVTGLGEKLFF.

Only a few counts were recorded for this clone. V is TRBV6-6 and J is TRBJ1-6, with TRBD1 as a possible D gene (5 bases). Germline V gene lookup returns CDR1 MNHNY and CDR2 SVGAGI (reference sequence). The CDR3 spans 15 residues. The ends were cut back, 4 bases at V and 7 bases at J, with 14 bases in the middle. DNA for the CDR3: TGTGCCAGCAGTTCTTTAGGGGTGGGGAATTCACCCCTCCACTTT. Its translation: CASSSLGVGNSPLHF.

The chain links TRBV25-1 to TRBJ2-1; D uncertain. This CDR3 has 16 residues. V was shortened by 7 bases and J by 1 base, with 17 bases between the two germline ends. From germline, CDR1 is MGHDK and CDR2 SYGVNS. The CDR3 DNA follows: TGTGCCAGCACTAATTCCTTGGGCGGATCCTACAATGAGCAGTTCTTC. Protein sequence: CASTNSLGGSYNEQFF.

This clone was counted a few times. This chain joins TRBV5-1 and TRBJ1-3; D is unclear. Trimming removed 4 bases at V and 5 bases at J, with 10 bases between. From germline, CDR1 is SGHRS and CDR2 YFSETQ. CDR3 length equals 13 residues. CDR3 sequence reads: CASSPGARNTIYF. The DNA for the CDR3 is TGCGCCAGCAGCCCGGGCGCGAGAAACACCATATATTTT. Full variable domain (remainder filled in from reference TRBV5-1 and TRBJ1-3): KAGVTQTPRYLIKTRGQQVTLSCSPISGHRSVSWYQQTPGQGLQFLFEYFSETQRNKGNFPGRFSGRQFSNSRSEMNVSTLELGDSALYLCASSPGARNTIYFGEGSWLTVV.

The chain carries TRBV29-1 and TRBJ1-2, with 7 bases fitting TRBD1. V lost 0 bases, J lost 2 bases, and 9 bases stayed unmatched. Germline values: CDR1 SQVTM, CDR2 ANQGSEA. There are 16 residues in the CDR3. The CDR3 here is CSVEDFRRQGNYGYTF. The CDR3 DNA follows: TGCAGCGTTGAAGATTTCCGAAGACAGGGAAACTATGGCTACACCTTC.

The rearrangement uses TRBV5-1 and TRBJ1-2; 10 bases are shared with TRBD1. V lost 1 base to trimming and J lost 6 bases; unmatched junction nucleotides: 3. The CDR3 is 14 amino acids. The germline V gene has CDR1 SGHRS and CDR2 YFSETQ. The CDR3: CASSLFGTGDGYTF. As DNA, the CDR3 is TGCGCCAGCAGCTTGTTCGGGACAGGGGATGGCTACACCTTC.

The rearrangement uses TRBV15 and TRBJ1-5; D gene unclear. This CDR3 region has 15 residues. Germline V CDR1 and CDR2: LNHNV, YYDKDF (reference sequence). V lost 6 bases to trimming and J lost 1 base, with 13 bases between them. The CDR3 region is CATRLSGSSNQPQHF. The CDR3 nucleotides read TGTGCCACCAGGCTCTCGGGGTCGAGCAATCAGCCCCAGCATTTT.

This clone has only a few counts. The chain combines TRBV6-6 with TRBJ2-7, with unresolved D. The CDR3 is made up of 12 amino acids. V was trimmed by 5 bases and J by 2 bases, leaving 7 bases between them. Germline V gene sequence: CDR1 MNHNY, CDR2 SVGAGI (reference sequence). The CDR3 region is CASSPLAYEQYF. The CDR3 coding sequence is TGTGCCAGCAGTCCCCTGGCCTACGAGCAGTACTTC.

This chain joins TRBV2 and TRBJ2-5; 7 bases are a match to TRBD2. Trimming at V came to 6 bases and at J to 5 bases, leaving 6 bases not matched to a gene. Looked up from germline, CDR1 is SNHLY and CDR2 is FYNNEI. CDR3 length: 13 residues. The CDR3 DNA reads as TGTGCCAGCAGGCGGGAGCCAGTGGAGACCCAGTACTTC. Translation: CASRREPVETQYF.

The J gene is TRBJ2-1, the V gene TRBV19; 8 bases agree with TRBD1. CDR1 is LNHDA and CDR2 is SQIVND in the germline V gene (reference sequence). With 8 bases clipped from V and 10 bases from J, the junction kept 4 bases outside the gene matches. This CDR3 spans 11 amino acids. In nucleotides, the CDR3 is TGTGCCAGTCGCAACAGGGGGGAGCAGTTCTTC. As protein: CASRNRGEQFF.

V gene TRBV19 combines with J gene TRBJ1-1, with D possibly TRBD1 on 6 matching bases. This CDR3 spans 14 amino acids. The germline V and J ends were trimmed by 10 bases and 3 bases, with 18 bases remaining between them. Germline-derived CDR1 and CDR2 are LNHDA and SQIVND (reference sequence). CDR3 coding DNA: TGTGCCACGCCGGCCGGCAGGGGCGACACTGAAGCTTTCTTT. This codes for CATPAGRGDTEAFF. Full variable domain (rest looked up from reference TRBV19 and TRBJ1-1): DGGITQSPKYLFRKEGQNVTLSCEQNLNHDAMYWYRQDPGQGLRLIYYSQIVNDFQKGDIAEGYSVSREKKESFPLTVTSAQKNPTAFYLCATPAGRGDTEAFFGQGTRLTVV.

This clone was detected only once. The chain employs TRBV11-2 and TRBJ2-7; 12 bases line up with TRBD2. Germline CDR1 is SGHAT and CDR2 is FQNNGV. J gave up 3 bases and V 3 bases, and 6 bases lay outside the gene matches. This CDR3 comprises 16 residues. Written as DNA, the CDR3 is TGTGCCAGCAGCTTCTCTCTAGCGGGAGGGTTCTACGAGCAGTACTTC. It translates to CASSFSLAGGFYEQYF.

This clone was found a few times. The V call is TRBV6-1, the J call TRBJ1-4; D is unresolved. There are 15 residues in the CDR3. Germline V gene sequence: CDR1 MNHNS, CDR2 SASEGT. Deletions cut 2 bases from V and 0 bases from J, with 7 bases between. The CDR3 protein is CASSEYLPTNEKLFF. CDR3 sequence (DNA): TGTGCCAGCAGTGAATACCTCCCAACTAATGAAAAACTGTTTTTT.

This chain uses TRBV5-4 with TRBJ2-7; 8 bases fit TRBD2. In germline, CDR1 is SGHNT, CDR2 YYREEE (reference sequence). The ends lost 4 bases at V and 3 bases at J; junction bases unmatched: 3. This CDR3 is built from 13 residues. The CDR3 region is CASSISGIYEQYF. Here the CDR3 DNA reads TGTGCCAGCAGCATTAGCGGGATCTACGAGCAGTACTTC.

This chain uses TRBV28 with TRBJ2-2; 8 bases are shared with TRBD2. CDR1 is MDHEN and CDR2 is SYDVKM in the germline V gene. Trimming took 8 bases from V and 4 from J; bases not matched to a gene: 12. This CDR3 is 16 amino acids long. Here the CDR3 DNA reads TGTGCCAGCCCCAACGGGAGGGGCAAAAGCACCGGGGAGCTGTTTTTT. It translates to CASPNGRGKSTGELFF.

The rearrangement uses TRBV14 and TRBJ2-7; the D is unclear. This CDR3 is built from 14 residues. The germline V and J ends were trimmed by 4 bases and 5 bases, with 15 bases remaining between them. Germline-derived CDR1 and CDR2 are SGHDN and FVKESK. CDR3 protein: CASSPSAFFHEQYF. The CDR3, as DNA: TGTGCCAGCAGCCCAAGCGCCTTCTTCCACGAGCAGTACTTC. The complete variable domain, with remaining parts taken from reference TRBV14 and TRBJ2-7, reads EAGVTQFPSHSVIEKGQTVTLRCDPISGHDNLYWYRRVMGKEIKFLLHFVKESKQDESGMPNNRFLAERTGGTYSTLKVQPAELEDSGVYFCASSPSAFFHEQYFGPGTRLTVT.